A single sample gave rise to the 21 T cell receptor beta chains below, sequenced in a study of blood T cells in healthy people across ages. Sample-barcoded 5' priming and a J-beta primer mix drove a second PCR of 7 to 11 cycles. TCRdb reanalysed the 5' RACE reads using MiXCR and keeps one entry per CDR3 protein. The sample has about a million distinct CDR3 sequences, roughly half seen once. The sequenced sample was blood. All receptors derive from a woman aged 60 to 75 in good health.

The chain uses TRBV5-1 and TRBJ2-1, with 13 bases fitting TRBD2. The CDR3 contains 15 residues. Trimming at V came to 7 bases and at J to 9 bases, leaving 10 bases not matched to a gene. The germline CDR1 and CDR2 sequences are SGHRS and YFSETQ. CDR3 protein: CASGLGTSGIPEQFF. The CDR3, as DNA: TGCGCCAGCGGTCTTGGGACTAGCGGGATTCCTGAGCAGTTCTTC.

The chain links TRBV29-1 to TRBJ2-7; TRBD1 might be the D (6 bases). V was trimmed by 4 bases and J by 4 bases, leaving 23 bases between them. The CDR3 contains 16 residues. CDR1 is SQVTM, CDR2 ANQGSEA, per germline. In DNA, the CDR3 is TGCAGCGTTGGGGGGACACCCAGGGCCCGTTTATACGAGCAGTACTTC. It codes for CSVGGTPRARLYEQYF.

This clonotype was observed a single time. The V and J genes are TRBV11-2 and TRBJ2-7; the D call may be TRBD1 or TRBD2 (5 bases each). The CDR3 totals 15 residues. From germline, CDR1 is SGHAT and CDR2 FQNNGV. Trimming took 5 bases from V and 2 from J, leaving 16 bases between them. CDR3 sequence: CASSQGTVVTYEQYF. In nucleotides, the CDR3 is TGTGCCAGCAGCCAAGGGACCGTCGTTACCTACGAGCAGTACTTC.

This clonotype was detected once. V usage is TRBV12-3 or TRBV12-4 and J usage is TRBJ2-5; 11 bases line up with TRBD1. The CDR3 is 14 residues long. V was pared by 6 bases and J by 5 bases, with 5 bases of the junction left unmatched. The CDR3 nucleotides read TGTGCCAGCAGGAGGACAGGGGGCCGGGAGACCCAGTACTTC. Its protein product is CASRRTGGRETQYF.

J is TRBJ2-3 and V is TRBV20-1; D perhaps matches TRBD1 (5 bases). Germline CDR1 DFQATT, CDR2 SNEGSKA (reference sequence). This CDR3 is 18 amino acids long. V lost 1 base and J lost 4, with 24 bases in between. In DNA, the CDR3 is TGCAGTGCTAGAGGCGTGGTGAAGGCAGGGTCGGCGGCAGATACGCAGTATTTT. Residues: CSARGVVKAGSAADTQYF.

The chain recombines TRBV11-2 with TRBJ1-4; maybe TRBD1 (5 bases). The CDR3 is made up of 14 amino acids. V lost 2 bases to trimming and J lost 8 bases, with 12 bases between them. Per germline, CDR1 SGHAT and CDR2 FQNNGV. For the CDR3, the DNA is TGTGCCAGCAGCTTAAGGGGAATAGACGAAAAACTGTTTTTT. The encoded protein is CASSLRGIDEKLFF.

The chain couples TRBV5-1 to TRBJ2-4, with D perhaps given as TRBD1 or TRBD2 (5 bases each). With the DNA end fitting TRBJ2-7 better, the J assignment may be wrong. Germline V gene sequence: CDR1 SGHRS, CDR2 YFSETQ. The CDR3 runs to 15 residues. CDR3 loop: CASSLGVARDYEQYF. CDR3 coding DNA: TGCGCCAGCAGCTTAGGGGTAGCGAGAGACTACGAGCAGTACTTC.

This clonotype has more than one count but fewer than ten. The genes are TRBV29-1 and TRBJ2-7; no clear D gene. Looked up from germline, CDR1 is SQVTM and CDR2 is ANQGSEA. V was trimmed by 4 bases and J by 6 bases, leaving 13 bases between them. The CDR3 contains 12 residues. The DNA for the CDR3 is TGCAGCGTTGTTATTCTGGGTCGCGAGCAGTACTTC. Amino acids: CSVVILGREQYF.

CDR3 in amino acids: CASSLTASGKGEQFF. The CDR3 region has the DNA TGTGCCAGCAGCTTAACGGCTAGCGGGAAAGGTGAGCAGTTCTTC. This rearrangement joins TRBV7-3 to TRBJ2-7; 9 positions agree with TRBD2. The J call is in doubt because the DNA end fits TRBJ2-1 better. Germline CDR1 SGHTA, CDR2 FQGTGA. The CDR3 is 15 amino acids.

This clonotype showed up just once. In DNA, the CDR3 is TGTGCCAGCAGCCAACCCAGCTTGGAGACCCAGTACTTC. Translation gives CASSQPSLETQYF. The chain joins TRBV3-1 to TRBJ2-7; D gene uncertain. The J call may be faulty, since TRBJ2-5 better matches the DNA end. The CDR3 runs to 13 residues. Germline lookup yields CDR1 LGHDT and CDR2 YNNKEL (reference sequence).

This clonotype was observed a handful of times. V gene TRBV9 combines with J gene TRBJ2-1, with TRBD2 matching over 11 bases. Germline V gene sequence: CDR1 SGDLS, CDR2 YYNGEE. The V gene end was trimmed by 2 bases and the J gene end by 10 bases; junction bases not matched to a gene: 8. CDR3 size: 15 residues. The DNA of the CDR3 is TGTGCCAGCAGCGTTAGCGGGAGGGCCTCCGGCGAGCAGTTCTTC. Its protein is CASSVSGRASGEQFF.

This chain uses TRBV7-9 with TRBJ2-7; D call uncertain. The length of the CDR3 is 12 residues. Germline V gene lookup returns CDR1 SEHNR and CDR2 FQNEAQ (reference sequence). V was clipped by 6 bases and J by 3 bases, with 9 bases between them. For the CDR3, the DNA is TGTGCCAGCAGGGACCACAACTACGAGCAGTACTTC. Protein product: CASRDHNYEQYF.

This clonotype was found a few times. This chain uses TRBV7-2 with TRBJ2-4; D is undetermined. The J call may be mistaken, given a closer DNA end match to TRBJ2-7. The CDR3 loop spans 12 amino acids. The germline CDR1 and CDR2 sequences are SGHTA and FQGNSA. The CDR3 spells CASTNPGYEQYF. CDR3 DNA sequence: TGTGCCAGCACTAATCCGGGCTACGAGCAGTACTTC.

This clonotype was seen more than once but under ten times. This sequence joins TRBV4-1 and TRBJ2-7; 9 bases are shared with TRBD2. The ends lost 3 bases at V and 3 bases at J; junction bases unmatched: 6. CDR1 and CDR2 (germline): MGHRA, YSYEKL. This CDR3 has 15 residues. CDR3 nucleotide sequence: TGCGCCAGCAGCCATGCACTAGCGGGTTACTACGAGCAGTACTTC. Its protein is CASSHALAGYYEQYF.

The V and J genes are TRBV4-1 and TRBJ2-2, with 7 bases that match TRBD2. CDR1 and CDR2 from the germline V gene are MGHRA and YSYEKL. V was clipped by 1 base and J by 6 bases; unmatched bases: 5. CDR3 length: 15 amino acids. In DNA form, the CDR3 reads TGCGCCAGCAGCCAAGTCGGCGCGGGAGCCGGGGAGCTGTTTTTT. This sequence encodes CASSQVGAGAGELFF.

In its sample, this clonotype was seen a few times. CDR3 DNA: TGTGCCAGCAGCTTAGCGCGAACTAGCGCGTCCTACGAGCAGTACTTC. This codes for CASSLARTSASYEQYF. J is TRBJ2-7 and V is TRBV7-8; TRBD2 matches 7 bases. There are 16 residues in the CDR3. Trimming at V came to 0 bases and at J to 1 base, leaving 6 bases not matched to a gene. Germline V lookup: CDR1 SGHVS, CDR2 FQNEAQ.

V gene TRBV7-8 combines with J gene TRBJ1-2; D possibly corresponds to TRBD1 (5 bases). The CDR3 totals 15 residues. Germline lookup yields CDR1 SGHVS and CDR2 FQNEAQ. V lost 2 bases and J lost 4, with 14 bases in between. The CDR3 nucleotides read TGTGCCAGCAGCTTACCCGGGACCTCGGGCTATGGCTACACCTTC. The encoded protein is CASSLPGTSGYGYTF.

The rearrangement uses TRBV27 and TRBJ2-1, with D unresolved. V lost 5 bases and J 3 bases, leaving 14 bases between the germline ends. This CDR3 spans 15 amino acids. Germline V gene sequence: CDR1 MNHEY, CDR2 SMNVEV (reference sequence). The CDR3 sequence is CASSTVPGFYNEQFF. CDR3 in DNA: TGTGCCAGCAGTACCGTCCCCGGATTCTACAATGAGCAGTTCTTC.

In its sample, this clonotype was seen many times. The chain is built from TRBV7-2 and TRBJ2-3; 10 nucleotides line up with TRBD1. V lost 4 bases to trimming and J lost 2 bases; unmatched junction nucleotides: 6. Germline CDR1 and CDR2: SGHTA and FQGNSA. The CDR3 runs 16 residues. This chain's CDR3 is CASSSPGQGTTDTQYF. CDR3 sequence (DNA): TGTGCCAGCAGCTCGCCGGGACAGGGGACCACAGATACGCAGTATTTT.

This clonotype occurred many times. The gene calls are TRBV7-2 and TRBJ2-2; D unclear. The CDR3 contains 14 residues. Per the germline V gene, CDR1 is SGHTA and CDR2 is FQGNSA. V was trimmed by 1 base and J by 5 bases, leaving 8 bases between them. The CDR3: CASSLDARTGELFF. CDR3 nucleotides: TGTGCCAGCAGCTTAGATGCCCGAACCGGGGAGCTGTTTTTT.

This clonotype was seen a handful of times. The rearrangement uses TRBV27 and TRBJ2-7; tentatively, D is TRBD1 (5 bases). This CDR3 region has 13 residues. Trimming took off 6 bases at V and 2 bases at J, with 11 bases between the two ends. Germline lookup yields CDR1 MNHEY and CDR2 SMNVEV (reference sequence). The CDR3 DNA reads as TGTGCCAGCAGGGGGCCCTTGACCTACGAGCAGTACTTC. This encodes CASRGPLTYEQYF.